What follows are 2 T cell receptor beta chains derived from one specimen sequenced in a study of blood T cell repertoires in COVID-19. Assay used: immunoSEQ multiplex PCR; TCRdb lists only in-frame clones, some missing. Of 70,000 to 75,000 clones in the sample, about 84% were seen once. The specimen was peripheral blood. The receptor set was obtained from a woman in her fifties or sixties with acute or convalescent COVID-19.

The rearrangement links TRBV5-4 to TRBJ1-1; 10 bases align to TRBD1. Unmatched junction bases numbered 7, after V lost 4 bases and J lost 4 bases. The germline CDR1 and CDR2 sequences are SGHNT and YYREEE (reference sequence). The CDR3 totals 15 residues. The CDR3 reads CASSQGQGKVTEAFF. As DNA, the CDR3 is TGTGCCAGCAGCCAGGGACAGGGGAAGGTCACTGAAGCTTTCTTT.

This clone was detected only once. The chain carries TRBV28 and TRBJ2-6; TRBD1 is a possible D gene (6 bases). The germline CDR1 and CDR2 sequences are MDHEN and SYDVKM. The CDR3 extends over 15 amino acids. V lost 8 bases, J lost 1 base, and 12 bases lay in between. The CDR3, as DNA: TGTGCCAGCTTAGATACAGGGTCTGGGGCCAACGTCCTGACTTTC. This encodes CASLDTGSGANVLTF. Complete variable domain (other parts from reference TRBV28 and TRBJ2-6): DVKVTQSSRYLVKRTGEKVFLECVQDMDHENMFWYRQDPGLGLRLIYFSYDVKMKEKGDIPEGYSVSREKKERFSLILESASTNQTSMYLCASLDTGSGANVLTFGAGSRLTVL.